The rows below give T cell receptor beta chains drawn from one sample of a study of Ad26.COV2.S vaccination and SARS-CoV-2 variants. Assay used: immunoSEQ multiplex PCR; TCRdb lists only in-frame clones, some missing. The sample holds hundreds of thousands of clones; roughly 90% are singletons and the top ten take around 1.4%. Sequences were derived from peripheral blood, sampled in a trial of Ad26.COV2.S vaccine versus placebo. Receptors originate from a person aged 18-65 years who received the Ad26.COV2.S COVID-19 vaccine or a placebo. CDR3s include the opening cysteine and the closing phenylalanine or tryptophan. The order of the fields is D gene, V gene, clone size, J gene, CDR3 DNA, CDR3 protein. A D gene is named only where the DNA matches it firmly. Clone sizes are given selectively: once, few, many, or a class where the clone is expanded.

D gene: -; V gene: TRBV6-5; clone size: -; J gene: TRBJ2-7; CDR3 DNA: TGTGCCAGCAGTTACTCGAATACCCCCTACGAGCAGTACTTC; CDR3 protein: CASSYSNTPYEQYF
D gene: -; V gene: TRBV19; clone size: once; J gene: TRBJ2-1; CDR3 DNA: TGTGCCAGTAGTCTTGAGTATGTGGGCCTTGCGGGCAATGAGCAGTTCTTC; CDR3 protein: CASSLEYVGLAGNEQFF
D gene: TRBD2; V gene: TRBV7-3; clone size: once; J gene: TRBJ2-1; CDR3 DNA: TGTGCCAGCAGCTCTAGCGGGGGCCGGGAGCAGTTCTTC; CDR3 protein: CASSSSGGREQFF
D gene: -; V gene: TRBV2; clone size: -; J gene: TRBJ2-1; CDR3 DNA: TGTGCCAGCAGGAAAGGACTAAACAATGAGCAGTTCTTC; CDR3 protein: CASRKGLNNEQFF
D gene: -; V gene: TRBV5-6; clone size: -; J gene: TRBJ2-5; CDR3 DNA: TGTGCCAGCAGCTTTAAAGAGACCCAGTACTTC; CDR3 protein: CASSFKETQYF
D gene: TRBD1; V gene: TRBV20-1; clone size: -; J gene: TRBJ1-3; CDR3 DNA: TGCAGTGCTAATGACAGGGGCTCTGGAAACACCATATATTTT; CDR3 protein: CSANDRGSGNTIYF
D gene: -; V gene: TRBV6-6; clone size: -; J gene: TRBJ1-1; CDR3 DNA: TGTGCCAGCGTCACCCGGACGGCCACTGAAGCTTTCTTT; CDR3 protein: CASVTRTATEAFF
D gene: -; V gene: TRBV7-9; clone size: once; J gene: TRBJ1-3; CDR3 DNA: TGTGCCAGCAGCTTGATACAATCTGGAAACACCATATATTTT; CDR3 protein: CASSLIQSGNTIYF
D gene: -; V gene: TRBV6-5; clone size: once; J gene: TRBJ2-7; CDR3 DNA: TGTGCCAGCAGTTACTCAATGGGACTTTCCTACGAGCAGTACTTC; CDR3 protein: CASSYSMGLSYEQYF
D gene: -; V gene: TRBV7-2; clone size: -; J gene: TRBJ1-2; CDR3 DNA: TGTGCCAGCAGCTTATCCAAAGGGGCACACTATGGCTACACCTTC; CDR3 protein: CASSLSKGAHYGYTF